Below are 9 T cell receptor beta chains sequenced from a single sample in a study of identical twins. TCRdb reanalysed the 5' RACE reads using MiXCR and keeps one entry per CDR3 protein. Of some 730,000 distinct CDR3 sequences detected, roughly 18% appear once; the ten largest clones hold under 15%. These data were also reused for a study on T cells expressing NK-cell markers.

Specimen: PBMCs. The receptors were gathered from a woman under 30 in good health.

The V gene is TRBV7-8, the J gene TRBJ2-5, with TRBD2 matching over 10 bases. The CDR3 has 16 residues. Losses at the gene ends were 11 bases for V and 4 bases for J; bases not matched to a gene: 16. Germline lookup yields CDR1 SGHVS and CDR2 FQNEAQ. DNA for the CDR3: TGTGCCCTTGGGGCGGCTAGCGGGGGCCCGAGAGAGACCCAGTACTTC. Its translation is CALGAASGGPRETQYF.

There are a few counts of this clonotype. J is TRBJ2-7 and V is TRBV24-1, with a possible D match to TRBD2 (6 bases). From germline, CDR1 is KGHDR and CDR2 SFDVKD. Trimming shortened V by 8 bases and J by 1 base, and 11 bases separated the two germline ends. This CDR3 has 13 amino acids. CDR3 sequence: CATITGESYEQYF. The CDR3 nucleotides read TGTGCCACCATTACGGGAGAGTCCTACGAGCAGTACTTC.

This clonotype was picked up a small number of times. CDR3 protein: CASSPWTGGPEAFF. The CDR3 DNA sequence: TGTGCCAGCAGCCCCTGGACAGGGGGCCCTGAAGCTTTCTTT. The chain is built from TRBV5-6 and TRBJ1-1; TRBD1 aligns across 11 bases. CDR1 SGHDT and CDR2 YYEEEE come from the germline V gene. This CDR3 has 14 amino acids. J lost 6 bases, V lost 4 bases, and 5 bases had no gene match.

This clonotype was seen only a few times. V is TRBV6-1 and J is TRBJ1-2, with 7 positions matching TRBD1. Germline assignment: CDR1 MNHNS and CDR2 SASEGT. Trimming cost V 7 bases and J 7 bases; bases outside gene matches: 6. The CDR3 spans 12 residues. Here the CDR3 reads CASKVNRGGYTF. The CDR3 nucleotides read TGTGCCAGCAAGGTCAACAGGGGTGGCTACACCTTC.

This clonotype was picked up a small number of times. The gene calls are TRBV29-1 and TRBJ2-7; D ambiguous. Germline CDR1 reads SQVTM; CDR2 reads ANQGSEA. Trimming shortened V by 4 bases and J by 7 bases, and 8 bases separated the two germline ends. The CDR3 sequence is 10 residues long. The CDR3 DNA follows: TGCAGCGTTGGATCGAGGGAGCAGTACTTC. This translates into CSVGSREQYF.

The rearrangement links TRBV2 to TRBJ2-1; D ambiguous. V gave up 1 base and J gave up 12 bases, with 10 bases separating them. The CDR3 has 12 residues. CDR1 is SNHLY, CDR2 FYNNEI, per germline. In DNA form, the CDR3 reads TGTGCCAGCAGTGAAGAGGGTTTTCTGCAGTTCTTC. Its translation is CASSEEGFLQFF.

Concerning this clonotype: This could be a read error, since a much larger clone is one nucleotide away. V gene TRBV12-3 or TRBV12-4 combines with J gene TRBJ2-3, with D possibly TRBD1 on 6 matching bases. The CDR3 sequence is 11 residues long. V was pared by 6 bases and J by 7 bases, with 8 bases between. Here the CDR3 DNA reads TGTGCCAGCAGAACAGGGTATACGCAGTATTTT. Residues: CASRTGYTQYF.

V and J are TRBV6-1 and TRBJ2-3; D remains unclear. CDR3 length: 14 residues. With 10 bases removed from V and 2 bases from J, the gap between germline ends came to 16 bases. Germline values: CDR1 MNHNS, CDR2 SASEGT. The chain's CDR3 is CATTSRPNTDTQYF. The CDR3 DNA follows: TGTGCCACCACGAGTAGGCCCAACACAGATACGCAGTATTTT.

The chain carries TRBV13 and TRBJ2-7; D remains ambiguous. Trimming cost V 5 bases and J 6 bases, with 23 bases left between them. From germline, CDR1 is PRHDT and CDR2 FYEKMQ (reference sequence). CDR3 length: 16 residues. CDR3: CASSQALEGNWGEQYF. The CDR3 DNA reads as TGTGCCAGCAGCCAGGCCCTGGAAGGAAACTGGGGCGAGCAGTACTTC.